The clone carrying this T cell receptor beta chain was recorded once. These data are taken from a study of blood T cell repertoires in COVID-19. The V and J ends lost 0 bases and 5 bases respectively, with 11 bases between them. Looked up from germline, CDR1 is SGHRS and CDR2 is YFSETQ. This CDR3 has 14 amino acids. Measured with immunoSEQ multiplex PCR; TCRdb has only the in-frame clones, and not every one. This table holds around 220,000 clones, about 86% found once. The genes are TRBV5-1 and TRBJ2-5; D may be TRBD2 (6 bases). This receptor was identified in a woman in her forties or fifties with COVID-19, enrolled during active disease. The sequencing sample was made of peripheral blood. The CDR3 here is CASSLGGDGETQYF. The CDR3 DNA follows: TGCGCCAGCAGCTTGGGCGGGGACGGGGAGACCCAGTACTTC.